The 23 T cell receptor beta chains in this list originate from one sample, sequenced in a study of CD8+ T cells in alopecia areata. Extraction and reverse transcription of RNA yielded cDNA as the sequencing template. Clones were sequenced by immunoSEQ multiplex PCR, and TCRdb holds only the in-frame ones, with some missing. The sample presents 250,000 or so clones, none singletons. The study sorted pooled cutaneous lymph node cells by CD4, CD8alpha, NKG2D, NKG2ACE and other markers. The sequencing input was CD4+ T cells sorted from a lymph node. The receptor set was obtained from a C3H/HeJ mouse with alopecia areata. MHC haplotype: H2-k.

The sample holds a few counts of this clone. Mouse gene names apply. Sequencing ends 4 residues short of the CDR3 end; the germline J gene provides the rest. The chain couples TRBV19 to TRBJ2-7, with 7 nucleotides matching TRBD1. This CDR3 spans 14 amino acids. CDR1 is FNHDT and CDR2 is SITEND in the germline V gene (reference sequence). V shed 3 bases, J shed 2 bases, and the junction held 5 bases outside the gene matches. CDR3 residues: CASSTKGQTYEQYF. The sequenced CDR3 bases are TGTGCCAGCAGTACAAAGGGACAGACCTAT.

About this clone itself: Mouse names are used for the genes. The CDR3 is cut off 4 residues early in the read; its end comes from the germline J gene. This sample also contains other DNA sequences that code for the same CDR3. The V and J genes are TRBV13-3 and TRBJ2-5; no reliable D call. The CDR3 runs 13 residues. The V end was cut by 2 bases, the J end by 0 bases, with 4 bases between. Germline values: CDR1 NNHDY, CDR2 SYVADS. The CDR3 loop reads CASSDQNQDTQYF. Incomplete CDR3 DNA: TGTGCCAGCAGTGACCAAAACCAAGAC.

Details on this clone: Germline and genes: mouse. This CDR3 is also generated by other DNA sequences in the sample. The CDR3 DNA, read in part, is TGTGCCAGCAGCCACAGGGGGGGCACA. Translated: CASSHRGGT. The full CDR3 is CASSHRGGTEVFF. The chain joins TRBV19 to TRBJ1-1; TRBD1 aligns across 8 bases. The sequence runs out 4 residues before the end of the CDR3; the remainder is reconstructed from the germline J gene. The CDR3 contains 13 residues. Trimming at V came to 5 bases and at J to 4 bases, leaving 4 bases not matched to a gene. Germline V gene data show CDR1 as FNHDT and CDR2 as SITEND (reference sequence).

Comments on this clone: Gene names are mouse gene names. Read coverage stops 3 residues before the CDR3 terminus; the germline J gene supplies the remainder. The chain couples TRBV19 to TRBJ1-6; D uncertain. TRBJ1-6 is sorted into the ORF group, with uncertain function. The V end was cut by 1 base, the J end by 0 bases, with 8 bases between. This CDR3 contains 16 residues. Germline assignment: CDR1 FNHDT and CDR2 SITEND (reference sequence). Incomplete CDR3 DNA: TGTGCCAGCAGTATAAACATCAATTCCTATAATTCGCCC. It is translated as CASSININSYNSP. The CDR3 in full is CASSININSYNSPLYF.

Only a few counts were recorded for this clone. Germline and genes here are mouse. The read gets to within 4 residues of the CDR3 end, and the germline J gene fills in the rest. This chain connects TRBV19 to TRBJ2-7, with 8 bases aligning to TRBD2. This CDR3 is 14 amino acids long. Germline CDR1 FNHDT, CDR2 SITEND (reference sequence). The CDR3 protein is CASSILGGEDEQYF. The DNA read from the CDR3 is TGTGCCAGCAGTATTCTGGGGGGCGAGGAT.

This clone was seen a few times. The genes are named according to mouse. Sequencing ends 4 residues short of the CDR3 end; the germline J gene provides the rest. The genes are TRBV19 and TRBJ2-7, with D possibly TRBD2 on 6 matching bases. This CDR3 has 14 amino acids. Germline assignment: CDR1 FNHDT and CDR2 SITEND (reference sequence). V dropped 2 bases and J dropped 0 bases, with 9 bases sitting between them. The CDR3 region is CASSISTGSYEQYF. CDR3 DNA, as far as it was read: TGTGCCAGCAGTATTTCGACTGGCTCCTAT.

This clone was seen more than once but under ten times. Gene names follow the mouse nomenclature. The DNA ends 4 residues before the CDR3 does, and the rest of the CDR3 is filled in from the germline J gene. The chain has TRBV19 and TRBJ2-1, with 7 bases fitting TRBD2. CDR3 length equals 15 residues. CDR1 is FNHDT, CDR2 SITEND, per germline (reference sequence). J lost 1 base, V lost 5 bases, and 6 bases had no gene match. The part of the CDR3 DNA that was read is TGTGCCAGCAGGCCTTCGGGACTGAACTATGCT. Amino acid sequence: CASRPSGLNYA. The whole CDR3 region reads CASRPSGLNYAEQFF.

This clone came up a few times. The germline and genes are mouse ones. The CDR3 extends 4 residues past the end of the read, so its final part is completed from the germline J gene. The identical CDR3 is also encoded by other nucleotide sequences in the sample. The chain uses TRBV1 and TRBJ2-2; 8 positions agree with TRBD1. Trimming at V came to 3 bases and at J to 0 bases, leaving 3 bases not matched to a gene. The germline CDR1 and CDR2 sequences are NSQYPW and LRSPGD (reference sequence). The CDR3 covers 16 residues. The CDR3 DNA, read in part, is TGCACCTGCAGTGCCTCACAGGGGGCAAACACCGGG. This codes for CTCSASQGANTG. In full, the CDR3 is CTCSASQGANTGQLYF.

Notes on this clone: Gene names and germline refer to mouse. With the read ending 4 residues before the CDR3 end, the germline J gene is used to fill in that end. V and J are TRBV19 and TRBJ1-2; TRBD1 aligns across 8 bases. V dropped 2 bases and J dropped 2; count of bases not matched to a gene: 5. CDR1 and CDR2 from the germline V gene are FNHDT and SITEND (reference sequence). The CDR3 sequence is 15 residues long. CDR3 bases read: TGTGCCAGCAGTATCATGGGACAGGAGAACTCC. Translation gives CASSIMGQENS. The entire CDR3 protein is CASSIMGQENSDYTF.

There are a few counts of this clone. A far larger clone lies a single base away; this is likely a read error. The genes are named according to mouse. The CDR3 loop reads CASSWTANTEVFF. CDR3 DNA, as far as it was read: TGTGCCAGCAGTTGGACAGCAAACACA. The chain combines TRBV14 with TRBJ1-1; D possibly corresponds to TRBD1 (6 bases). The CDR3 goes on 4 residues after the read ends, and that part is filled in from the germline J gene. Trimming stripped 3 bases from V and 0 bases from J, with 6 bases between. The CDR3 is 13 amino acids. CDR1 SGHDT and CDR2 FRDEAV come from the germline V gene. Looking up the rest from reference TRBV14 and TRBJ1-1 gives the full variable domain: EAGVTQSPRYAVLQEGQAVSFWCDPISGHDTLYWYQQPRDQGPQLLVYFRDEAVIDNSQLPSDRFSAVRPKGTNSTLKIQSAKQGDTATYLCASSWTANTEVFFGKGTRLTVV.

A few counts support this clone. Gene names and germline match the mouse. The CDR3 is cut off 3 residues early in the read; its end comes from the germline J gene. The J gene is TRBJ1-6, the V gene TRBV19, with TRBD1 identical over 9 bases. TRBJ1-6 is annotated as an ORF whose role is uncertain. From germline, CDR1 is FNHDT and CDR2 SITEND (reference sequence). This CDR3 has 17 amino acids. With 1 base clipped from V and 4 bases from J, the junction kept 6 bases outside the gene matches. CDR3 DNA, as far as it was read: TGTGCCAGCAGTATATTTTCCGGACAGGGGTATAATTCGCCC. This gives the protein CASSIFSGQGYNSP. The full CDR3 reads CASSIFSGQGYNSPLYF.

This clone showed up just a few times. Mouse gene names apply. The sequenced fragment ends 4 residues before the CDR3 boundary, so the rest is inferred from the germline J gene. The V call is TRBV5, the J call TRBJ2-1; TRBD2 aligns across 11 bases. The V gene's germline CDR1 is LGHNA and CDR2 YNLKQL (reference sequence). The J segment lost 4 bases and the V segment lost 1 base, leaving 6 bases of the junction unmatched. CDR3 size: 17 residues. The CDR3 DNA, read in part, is TGTGCCAGCAGCCAAGTCACTGGGGGGGCCCTTTATGCT. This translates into CASSQVTGGALYA. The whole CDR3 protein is CASSQVTGGALYAEQFF.

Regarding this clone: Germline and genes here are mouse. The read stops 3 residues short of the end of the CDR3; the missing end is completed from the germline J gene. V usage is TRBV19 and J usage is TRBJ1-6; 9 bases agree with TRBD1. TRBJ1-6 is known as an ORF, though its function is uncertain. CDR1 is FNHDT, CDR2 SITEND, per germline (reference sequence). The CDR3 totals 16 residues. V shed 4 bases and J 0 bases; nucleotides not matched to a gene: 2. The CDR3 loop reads CASSSQGASYNSPLYF. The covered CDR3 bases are TGTGCCAGCAGTTCACAGGGGGCTTCCTATAATTCGCCC.

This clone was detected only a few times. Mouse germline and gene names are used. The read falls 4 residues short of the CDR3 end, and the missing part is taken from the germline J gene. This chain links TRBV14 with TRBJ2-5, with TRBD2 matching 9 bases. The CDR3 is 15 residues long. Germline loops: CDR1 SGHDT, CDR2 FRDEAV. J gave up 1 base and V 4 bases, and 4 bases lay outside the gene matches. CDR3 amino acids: CASSHRDWDQDTQYF. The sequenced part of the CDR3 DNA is TGTGCCAGCAGTCACCGGGACTGGGACCAAGAC.

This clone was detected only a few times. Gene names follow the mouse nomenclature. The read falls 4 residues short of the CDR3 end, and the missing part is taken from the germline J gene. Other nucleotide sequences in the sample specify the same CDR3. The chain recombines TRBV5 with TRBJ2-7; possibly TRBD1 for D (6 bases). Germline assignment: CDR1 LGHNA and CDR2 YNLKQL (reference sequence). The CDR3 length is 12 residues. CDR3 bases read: TGTGCCAGCAGCCCACAGGGAGAT. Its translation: CASSPQGD. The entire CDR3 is CASSPQGDEQYF.

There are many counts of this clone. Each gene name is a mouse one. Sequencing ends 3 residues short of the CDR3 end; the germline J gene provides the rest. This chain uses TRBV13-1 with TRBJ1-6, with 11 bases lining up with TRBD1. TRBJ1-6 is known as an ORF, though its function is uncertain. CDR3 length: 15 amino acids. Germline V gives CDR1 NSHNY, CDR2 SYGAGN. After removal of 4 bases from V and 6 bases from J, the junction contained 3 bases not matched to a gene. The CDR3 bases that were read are TGTGCCAGCAGTCGGGACAGGGGGAGTAATTCGCCC. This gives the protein CASSRDRGSNSP. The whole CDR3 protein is CASSRDRGSNSPLYF.

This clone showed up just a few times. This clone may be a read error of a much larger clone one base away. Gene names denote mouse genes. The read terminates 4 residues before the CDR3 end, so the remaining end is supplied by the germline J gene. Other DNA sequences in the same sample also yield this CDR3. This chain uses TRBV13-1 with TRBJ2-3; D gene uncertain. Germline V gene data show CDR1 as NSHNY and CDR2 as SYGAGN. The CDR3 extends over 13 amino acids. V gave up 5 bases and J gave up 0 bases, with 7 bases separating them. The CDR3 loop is CASRDNSAETLYF. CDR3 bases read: TGTGCCAGCAGAGACAATAGTGCAGAA.

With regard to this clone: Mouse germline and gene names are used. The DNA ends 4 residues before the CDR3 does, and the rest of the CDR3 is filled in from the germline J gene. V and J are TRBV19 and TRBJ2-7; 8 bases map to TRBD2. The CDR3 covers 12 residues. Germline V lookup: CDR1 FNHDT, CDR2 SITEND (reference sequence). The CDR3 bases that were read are TGTGCCAGCAGTACTGGGGGGCAT. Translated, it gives CASSTGGH. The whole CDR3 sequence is CASSTGGHEQYF. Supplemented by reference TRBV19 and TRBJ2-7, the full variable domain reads GGIITQTPKFLIGQEGQKLTLKCQQNFNHDTMYWYRQDSGKGLRLIYYSITENDLQKGDLSEGYDASREKKSSFSLTVTSAQKNEMAVFLCASSTGGHEQYFGPGTRLTVL.

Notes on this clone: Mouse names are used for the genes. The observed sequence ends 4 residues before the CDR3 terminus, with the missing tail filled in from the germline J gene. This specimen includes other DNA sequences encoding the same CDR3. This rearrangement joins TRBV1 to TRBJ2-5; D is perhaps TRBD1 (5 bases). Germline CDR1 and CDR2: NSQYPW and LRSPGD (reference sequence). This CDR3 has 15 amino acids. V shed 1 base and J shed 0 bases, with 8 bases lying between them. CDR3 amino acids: CTCSAGQGNQDTQYF. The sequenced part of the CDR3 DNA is TGCACCTGCAGTGCAGGCCAGGGTAACCAAGAC.

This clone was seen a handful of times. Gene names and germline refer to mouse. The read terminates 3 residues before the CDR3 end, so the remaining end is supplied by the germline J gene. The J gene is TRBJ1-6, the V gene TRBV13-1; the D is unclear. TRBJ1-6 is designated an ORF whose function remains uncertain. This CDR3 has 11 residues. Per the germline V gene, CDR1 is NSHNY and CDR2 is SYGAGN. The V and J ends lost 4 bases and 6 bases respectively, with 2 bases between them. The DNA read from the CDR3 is TGTGCCAGCAGTAGTAATTCGCCC. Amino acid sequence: CASSSNSP. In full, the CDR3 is CASSSNSPLYF.

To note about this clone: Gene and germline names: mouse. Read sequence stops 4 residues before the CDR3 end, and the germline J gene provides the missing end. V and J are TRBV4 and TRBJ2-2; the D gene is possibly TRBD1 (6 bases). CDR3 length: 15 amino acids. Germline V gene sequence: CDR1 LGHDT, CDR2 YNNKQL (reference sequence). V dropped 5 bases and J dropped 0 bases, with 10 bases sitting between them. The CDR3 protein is CASSLGTTNTGQLYF. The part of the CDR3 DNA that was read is TGTGCCAGCAGCCTCGGGACAACAAACACCGGG.

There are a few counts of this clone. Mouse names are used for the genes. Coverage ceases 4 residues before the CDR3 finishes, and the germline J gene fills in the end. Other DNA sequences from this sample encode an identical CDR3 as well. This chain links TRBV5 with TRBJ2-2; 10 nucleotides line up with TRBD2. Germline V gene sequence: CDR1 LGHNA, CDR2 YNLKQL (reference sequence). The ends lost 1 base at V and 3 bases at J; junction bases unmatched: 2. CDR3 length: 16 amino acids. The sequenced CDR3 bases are TGTGCCAGCAGCCAAGCTGGGGGGGCGGACACCGGG. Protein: CASSQAGGADTG. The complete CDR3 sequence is CASSQAGGADTGQLYF.

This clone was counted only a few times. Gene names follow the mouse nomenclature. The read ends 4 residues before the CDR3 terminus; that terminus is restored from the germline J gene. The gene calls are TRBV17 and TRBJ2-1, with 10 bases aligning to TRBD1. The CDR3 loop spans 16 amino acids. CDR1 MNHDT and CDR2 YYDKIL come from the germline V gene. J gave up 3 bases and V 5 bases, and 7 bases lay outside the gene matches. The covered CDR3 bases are TGTGCTAGCAGTTTCGGGACAGGGGAAGGCTATGCT. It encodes CASSFGTGEGYA. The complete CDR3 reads CASSFGTGEGYAEQFF.